This T cell receptor beta chain was sequenced during a study of blood T cell repertoires in COVID-19. Study-level information: Sites across the United States, Italy and Spain contributed samples from acute and convalescent COVID-19. PBMCs, B-cell-depleted T cells, or T cells were the source of the cDNA or gDNA that made up the material.

Cohort placement rested on clinical history that participants reported themselves. What the recovered Cohort 3 donors had was two negative PCRs, clearance, or symptom resolution. The V end lost 2 bases, the J end lost 6 bases, and 16 bases lay between the germline ends. This CDR3 region has 16 residues. The germline gives CDR1 SSHAT, CDR2 FNYEAQ (reference sequence). Profiled with immunoSEQ multiplex PCR; TCRdb holds only in-frame clones, not every one. The sample includes 150,000 to 200,000 clones, 70% to 80% of them seen just once. The chain uses TRBV7-7 and TRBJ2-2; tentative D call: TRBD2 (6 bases). Material: PBMCs or T cells enriched from blood (not recorded which). This TCR came from a woman between 50 and 59 years old who had recovered from COVID-19. The CDR3, as DNA: TGTGCCAGCAGCTTATACGGGGCGGGGACCTCCGGGGAGCTGTTTTTT. This translates into CASSLYGAGTSGELFF.